This is a list of T cell receptor beta chains from one sample in a study of PD-1 blockade in mismatch repair-deficient tumors. Produced via immunoSEQ multiplex PCR; TCRdb's table is partial and in-frame only. The table lists around 110,000 clones, 60% to 85% of them singletons. The specimen comprised peripheral blood, sampled around 60 weeks after starting pembrolizumab. The source is an adult with mismatch repair-deficient cancer. The CDR3 runs from the conserved cysteine through the conserved F or W. A D gene is named only where the DNA matches it firmly. For some rows the clone size is stated as once, few or many, or as a class when expanded; others skip it.

CDR3 length: 13; D gene: NA; clone size: many; J gene: TRBJ2-7; V gene: TRBV2; CDR3 protein: CASSERSTYEQYF; CDR3 DNA: TGTGCCAGCAGTGAACGTTCTACCTACGAGCAGTACTTC
CDR3 length: 17; D gene: TRBD2; clone size: NA; J gene: TRBJ2-3; V gene: TRBV5-6; CDR3 protein: CASSETGTSGSIDTQYF; CDR3 DNA: TGTGCCAGCAGCGAAACCGGGACTAGCGGGAGTATAGATACGCAGTATTTT
CDR3 length: 16; D gene: TRBD1; clone size: few; J gene: TRBJ2-3; V gene: TRBV7-9; CDR3 protein: CASSLKGQGRGDTQYF; CDR3 DNA: TGTGCCAGCAGCTTAAAGGGACAGGGTCGGGGTGATACGCAGTATTTT
CDR3 length: 14; D gene: NA; clone size: NA; J gene: TRBJ1-5; V gene: TRBV28; CDR3 protein: CASSLLGSNQPQHF; CDR3 DNA: TGTGCCAGCAGTTTGCTCGGAAGCAATCAGCCCCAGCATTTT
CDR3 length: 13; D gene: NA; clone size: NA; J gene: TRBJ1-2; V gene: TRBV5-4; CDR3 protein: CASSPDGYYGYTF; CDR3 DNA: TGTGCCAGCAGCCCGGACGGATACTATGGCTACACCTTC
CDR3 length: 14; D gene: NA; clone size: NA; J gene: TRBJ1-1; V gene: TRBV19; CDR3 protein: CASSTQGFATEAFF; CDR3 DNA: TGTGCCAGTAGTACCCAGGGATTCGCCACTGAAGCTTTCTTT
CDR3 length: 16; D gene: NA; clone size: NA; J gene: TRBJ2-7; V gene: TRBV7-9; CDR3 protein: CASSLGALAGTDEQYF; CDR3 DNA: TGTGCCAGCAGCTTAGGAGCTCTGGCGGGAACGGACGAGCAGTACTTC
CDR3 length: 11; D gene: NA; clone size: NA; J gene: TRBJ2-1; V gene: TRBV7-9; CDR3 protein: CASRLANEQFF; CDR3 DNA: TGTGCCAGCAGGTTAGCGAATGAGCAGTTCTTC
CDR3 length: 14; D gene: NA; clone size: NA; J gene: TRBJ2-3; V gene: TRBV19; CDR3 protein: CASSPPGVPDTQYF; CDR3 DNA: TGTGCCAGTAGTCCCCCGGGGGTCCCCGATACGCAGTATTTT
CDR3 length: 12; D gene: NA; clone size: NA; J gene: TRBJ2-2; V gene: TRBV7-9; CDR3 protein: CASSPNTGELFF; CDR3 DNA: TGTGCCAGCAGCCCTAACACCGGGGAGCTGTTTTTT
CDR3 length: 16; D gene: TRBD1; clone size: once; J gene: TRBJ2-2; V gene: TRBV18; CDR3 protein: CASSPPGTGAIGELFF; CDR3 DNA: TGTGCCAGCTCACCACCCGGGACAGGGGCTATCGGGGAGCTGTTTTTT
CDR3 length: 16; D gene: TRBD1; clone size: NA; J gene: TRBJ2-1; V gene: TRBV7-8; CDR3 protein: CASSFSPGGSYNEQFF; CDR3 DNA: TGTGCCAGCAGCTTTTCTCCAGGGGGCTCCTACAATGAGCAGTTCTTC
CDR3 length: 12; D gene: NA; clone size: NA; J gene: TRBJ2-5; V gene: TRBV14; CDR3 protein: CASSQDIGTQYF; CDR3 DNA: TGTGCCAGCAGCCAAGATATAGGGACCCAGTACTTC
CDR3 length: 15; D gene: NA; clone size: once; J gene: TRBJ2-1; V gene: TRBV27; CDR3 protein: CASREGDSPFDEQFF; CDR3 DNA: TGTGCCAGCAGAGAAGGGGACTCTCCTTTTGATGAGCAGTTCTTC
CDR3 length: 15; D gene: TRBD1; clone size: NA; J gene: TRBJ2-6; V gene: TRBV14; CDR3 protein: CASSPILTGGNVLTF; CDR3 DNA: TGTGCCAGCAGTCCAATACTGACAGGGGGCAACGTCCTGACTTTC
CDR3 length: 11; D gene: NA; clone size: NA; J gene: TRBJ2-5; V gene: TRBV20-1; CDR3 protein: CSEGNAETQYF; CDR3 DNA: TGCAGTGAGGGGAACGCCGAGACCCAGTACTTC
CDR3 length: 16; D gene: TRBD1; clone size: NA; J gene: TRBJ1-2; V gene: TRBV7-9; CDR3 protein: CASSPSLGQGIGGYTF; CDR3 DNA: TGTGCCAGCAGCCCTTCCCTCGGACAGGGGATAGGCGGCTACACCTTC
CDR3 length: 16; D gene: TRBD2; clone size: NA; J gene: TRBJ2-7; V gene: TRBV7-9; CDR3 protein: CASSSTGLAGSYEQYF; CDR3 DNA: TGTGCCAGCAGCTCAACGGGACTAGCGGGATCCTACGAGCAGTACTTC
CDR3 length: 16; D gene: TRBD2; clone size: once; J gene: TRBJ2-7; V gene: TRBV11-2; CDR3 protein: CASSLARLAVGYEQYF; CDR3 DNA: TGTGCCAGCAGCTTAGCCAGGCTAGCGGTTGGTTACGAGCAGTACTTC
CDR3 length: 15; D gene: TRBD1; clone size: NA; J gene: TRBJ2-1; V gene: TRBV19; CDR3 protein: CASTRLGTGDNEQFF; CDR3 DNA: TGTGCCAGTACGCGCCTCGGGACAGGGGACAATGAGCAGTTCTTC
CDR3 length: 15; D gene: NA; clone size: NA; J gene: TRBJ1-1; V gene: TRBV5-1; CDR3 protein: CASSFIRGSYTEAFF; CDR3 DNA: TGCGCCAGCAGCTTTATACGGGGATCGTACACTGAAGCTTTCTTT
CDR3 length: 14; D gene: NA; clone size: once; J gene: TRBJ2-3; V gene: TRBV6-4; CDR3 protein: CASRWEDGTDTQYF; CDR3 DNA: TGTGCCAGCAGATGGGAAGACGGCACAGATACGCAGTATTTT
CDR3 length: 15; D gene: TRBD2; clone size: NA; J gene: TRBJ2-1; V gene: TRBV9; CDR3 protein: CASSAGGTRSNEQFF; CDR3 DNA: TGTGCCAGCAGCGCCGGGGGGACTAGATCCAATGAGCAGTTCTTC
CDR3 length: 14; D gene: NA; clone size: NA; J gene: TRBJ2-7; V gene: TRBV7-9; CDR3 protein: CASSPLANSYEQYF; CDR3 DNA: TGTGCCAGCAGCCCTCTAGCGAATTCCTACGAGCAGTACTTC
CDR3 length: 13; D gene: NA; clone size: few; J gene: TRBJ2-2; V gene: TRBV27; CDR3 protein: CASRSDNTGELFF; CDR3 DNA: TGTGCCAGCAGGTCTGATAACACCGGGGAGCTGTTTTTT
CDR3 length: 15; D gene: NA; clone size: NA; J gene: TRBJ2-1; V gene: TRBV4-3; CDR3 protein: CASSQDPAGYNEQFF; CDR3 DNA: TGCGCCAGCAGCCAAGATCCAGCGGGTTACAATGAGCAGTTCTTC
CDR3 length: 17; D gene: NA; clone size: NA; J gene: TRBJ1-3; V gene: TRBV4-1; CDR3 protein: CASSHRDNRLSGNTIYF; CDR3 DNA: TGCGCCAGCAGCCACCGGGACAACCGACTCTCTGGAAACACCATATATTTT
CDR3 length: 15; D gene: NA; clone size: NA; J gene: TRBJ2-5; V gene: TRBV13; CDR3 protein: CASSLGTARRGTQYF; CDR3 DNA: TGTGCCAGCAGCTTAGGTACGGCCCGCCGGGGGACCCAGTACTTC
CDR3 length: 15; D gene: NA; clone size: NA; J gene: TRBJ1-4; V gene: TRBV7-2; CDR3 protein: CASSLSLATNEKLFF; CDR3 DNA: TGTGCCAGCAGCTTATCACTTGCAACTAATGAAAAACTGTTTTTT
CDR3 length: 13; D gene: NA; clone size: NA; J gene: TRBJ2-6; V gene: TRBV27; CDR3 protein: CASTGAGANVLTF; CDR3 DNA: TGTGCCAGCACCGGGGCTGGGGCCAACGTCCTGACTTTC
CDR3 length: 16; D gene: TRBD2; clone size: NA; J gene: TRBJ2-1; V gene: TRBV7-8; CDR3 protein: CASSLSGTSGYNEQFF; CDR3 DNA: TGTGCCAGCAGCTTAAGCGGGACTAGCGGCTACAATGAGCAGTTCTTC
CDR3 length: 13; D gene: NA; clone size: NA; J gene: TRBJ2-2; V gene: TRBV4-1; CDR3 protein: CASSQDLAGELFF; CDR3 DNA: TGCGCCAGCAGCCAGGACTTGGCCGGGGAGCTGTTTTTT
CDR3 length: 14; D gene: TRBD1; clone size: NA; J gene: TRBJ1-2; V gene: TRBV5-1; CDR3 protein: CASSFWTGDYGYTF; CDR3 DNA: TGCGCCAGCAGCTTCTGGACAGGAGACTATGGCTACACCTTC
CDR3 length: 15; D gene: NA; clone size: few; J gene: TRBJ2-1; V gene: TRBV19; CDR3 protein: CASSPPGRIDNEQFF; CDR3 DNA: TGTGCCAGTAGTCCACCGGGGCGCATTGACAATGAGCAGTTCTTC
CDR3 length: 16; D gene: TRBD2; clone size: NA; J gene: TRBJ2-1; V gene: TRBV5-6; CDR3 protein: CASSLDPGLGLYEQFF; CDR3 DNA: TGTGCCAGCAGCTTGGATCCGGGACTAGGATTATATGAGCAGTTCTTC
CDR3 length: 17; D gene: TRBD2; clone size: NA; J gene: TRBJ2-1; V gene: TRBV7-6; CDR3 protein: CASSYPGTSGTNNEQFF; CDR3 DNA: TGTGCCAGCAGCTATCCCGGGACTAGCGGGACGAACAATGAGCAGTTCTTC
CDR3 length: 14; D gene: NA; clone size: NA; J gene: TRBJ2-1; V gene: TRBV27; CDR3 protein: CASSLQSPYNEQFF; CDR3 DNA: TGTGCCAGCAGTTTGCAGAGCCCCTACAATGAGCAGTTCTTC